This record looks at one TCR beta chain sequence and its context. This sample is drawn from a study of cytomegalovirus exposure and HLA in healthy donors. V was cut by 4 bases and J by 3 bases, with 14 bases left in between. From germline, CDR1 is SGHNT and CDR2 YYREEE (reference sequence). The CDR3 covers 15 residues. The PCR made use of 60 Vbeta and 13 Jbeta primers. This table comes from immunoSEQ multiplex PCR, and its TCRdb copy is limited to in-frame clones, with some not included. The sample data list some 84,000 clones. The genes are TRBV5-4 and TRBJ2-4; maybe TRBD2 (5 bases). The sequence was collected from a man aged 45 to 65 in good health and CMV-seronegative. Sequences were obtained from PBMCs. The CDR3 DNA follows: TGTGCCAGCAGCCAGACGGGGTTCGACAAAAACATTCAGTACTTC. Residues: CASSQTGFDKNIQYF.